This TCR beta chain was found in a study of shared clonotypes between healthy human individuals. As for the study in general: Donors were a couple of women and a few men aged 18 to 49.

Trimming took 5 bases from V and 2 from J, leaving 10 bases between them. This CDR3 spans 13 amino acids. Germline loops: CDR1 GTSNPN, CDR2 SVGIG (reference sequence). Naive CD8 cells lacked CD45RO and underwent positive selection for CCR7, leaving out terminally differentiated effector memory CD45RA+ cells. The table came from immunoSEQ multiplex PCR; TCRdb's copy has only in-frame clones and leaves some out. The repertoire holds some 800,000 clones, 85% to 95% seen once, with less than 25% in the top ten. General study results and limits: A handful of donors showed sharing of approximately 5% of naive CD4 clonotypes. Depth of sequencing was expected to influence donor clonotype sharing. Among non-shared clonotypes, generation probabilities were lower than among those shared by all four donors.

Of note for this clone: The antigen remains undetermined.

The receptor's source is a man between 25 and 39 years old in good health. What was sequenced was naive CD8+ T cells sorted from blood. J is TRBJ2-1 and V is TRBV30; TRBD2 might be the D (6 bases). The CDR3 spells CAWGGVPYNEQFF. The CDR3 region has the DNA TGTGCCTGGGGCGGGGTCCCCTACAATGAGCAGTTCTTC.